The 14 T cell receptor beta chains below were found in one sample sequenced in a study of shared clonotypes between healthy human individuals. The protocol was immunoSEQ multiplex PCR, while the TCRdb copy is restricted to in-frame clones and leaves out a portion. The sample lists approximately 2,200,000 clones, under 95% seen once, with roughly 1.7% in the top ten. Terminally differentiated effector memory CD45RA+ cells were left out of the naive CD8 fraction, which was CD45RO-negative and positively selected for CCR7. Sequenced sample: naive CD8+ T cells from PBMCs. The source of these receptors is a man between 18 and 29 years old in good health. Some clones in this sample may be carry-over from other donors' samples.

In its sample, this clone was seen once. The rearrangement uses TRBV7-8 and TRBJ1-5; D remains unclear. CDR3 size: 12 residues. Trimming removed 5 bases from V and 7 bases from J, with 9 bases in between. Germline V gives CDR1 SGHVS, CDR2 FQNEAQ. The CDR3 sequence is CASSLLNQPQHF. CDR3 coding DNA: TGTGCCAGCAGCCTGCTAAACCAGCCCCAGCATTTT.

The chain joins TRBV28 to TRBJ1-2; tentatively, D is TRBD1 (5 bases). The CDR3 runs 15 residues. V gave up 1 base and J gave up 0 bases, with 9 bases separating them. CDR1 and CDR2 from the germline V gene are MDHEN and SYDVKM. The chain's CDR3 is CASSLYRRTNYGYTF. In DNA form, the CDR3 reads TGTGCCAGCAGTTTATACAGGCGAACTAACTATGGCTACACCTTC.

This chain joins TRBV5-4 and TRBJ1-2; a possible D gene is TRBD1 (6 bases). The CDR3 loop spans 14 amino acids. V was clipped by 4 bases and J by 7 bases, with 17 bases between them. Per germline, CDR1 SGHNT and CDR2 YYREEE (reference sequence). CDR3: CASSQSGAGAGYTF. CDR3 DNA: TGTGCCAGCAGCCAGAGTGGGGCAGGGGCTGGCTACACCTTC.

V is TRBV7-9 and J is TRBJ2-1; 9 bases agree with TRBD1. The CDR3 extends over 14 amino acids. From germline, CDR1 is SEHNR and CDR2 FQNEAQ (reference sequence). Trimming cost V 6 bases and J 6 bases; bases outside gene matches: 6. In DNA, the CDR3 is TGTGCCAGCAGGGGGACAGGGTTCTCCAATGAGCAGTTCTTC. Its protein is CASRGTGFSNEQFF.

This clone has a single count. The V call is TRBV7-9, the J call TRBJ2-3; 13 bases line up with TRBD2. Germline CDR1 reads SEHNR; CDR2 reads FQNEAQ (reference sequence). This CDR3 has 19 residues. Losses at the gene ends were 5 bases for V and 0 bases for J; bases not matched to a gene: 11. CDR3 sequence reads: CASSLPPGLAGLSTDTQYF. The CDR3 DNA is TGTGCCAGCAGCCTACCCCCGGGACTAGCGGGACTAAGCACAGATACGCAGTATTTT.

The chain combines TRBV10-3 with TRBJ2-2; unclear D gene. The CDR3 contains 15 residues. Per germline, CDR1 ENHRY and CDR2 SYGVKD. Deletions cut 4 bases from V and 6 bases from J, with 15 bases between. CDR3 residues: CAISAGAPIPGELFF. The DNA of the CDR3 is TGTGCCATCAGTGCCGGTGCCCCGATCCCCGGGGAGCTGTTTTTT.

The V call is TRBV11-2, the J call TRBJ2-7, with 11 bases that match TRBD2. This CDR3 has 17 residues. V dropped 1 base and J dropped 4; count of bases not matched to a gene: 9. The germline V gene has CDR1 SGHAT and CDR2 FQNNGV. DNA of the CDR3: TGTGCCAGCAGCTTAGGACCACTAGCGGGAGAATATTACGAGCAGTACTTC. It yields the protein CASSLGPLAGEYYEQYF.

The chain uses TRBV19 and TRBJ2-7; 7 bases match TRBD1. V lost 11 bases and J lost 3; bases outside the gene matches: 10. Germline CDR1 LNHDA, CDR2 SQIVND (reference sequence). The CDR3 is 13 amino acids. CDR3 nucleotide sequence: TGTGCCGTCCAAGGGGACAGAAGCTACGAGCAGTACTTC. It yields the protein CAVQGDRSYEQYF.

This rearrangement joins TRBV27 to TRBJ2-1; 8 nucleotides align to TRBD1. The CDR3 has 16 amino acids. The germline CDR1 and CDR2 sequences are MNHEY and SMNVEV (reference sequence). V shed 6 bases and J 1 base; nucleotides not matched to a gene: 8. CDR3 sequence: CASSPSTGESYNEQFF. The CDR3, as DNA: TGTGCCAGCAGCCCTTCGACAGGGGAGTCCTACAATGAGCAGTTCTTC.

This chain connects TRBV4-3 to TRBJ1-5; D uncertain. This CDR3 region has 15 residues. Per the germline V gene, CDR1 is LGHNA and CDR2 is YSLEER. Trimming took off 1 base at V and 3 bases at J, with 10 bases between the two ends. This chain's CDR3 is CASSQGRGSNQPQHF. CDR3 bases: TGCGCCAGCAGCCAAGGTCGGGGATCCAATCAGCCCCAGCATTTT.

This chain uses TRBV5-8 with TRBJ1-5, with D hard to call. Germline V gene lookup returns CDR1 SGHTS and CDR2 YDEGEE. This CDR3 has 15 amino acids. Trimming took off 3 bases at V and 3 bases at J, with 13 bases between the two ends. CDR3 DNA: TGTGCCAGCAGCTCCCCCGGGAGATTCAATCAGCCCCAGCATTTT. Translating gives CASSSPGRFNQPQHF.

The chain employs TRBV7-8 and TRBJ2-7; TRBD1 aligns across 8 bases. Germline CDR1 SGHVS, CDR2 FQNEAQ. CDR3 length equals 13 residues. J lost 3 bases, V lost 10 bases, and 8 bases had no gene match. The CDR3 reads CATLDRGGYEQYF. The CDR3 DNA reads TGTGCCACCCTCGACAGGGGAGGCTACGAGCAGTACTTC. The full variable domain, rest sourced from reference TRBV7-8 and TRBJ2-7, is GAGVSQSPRYKVAKRGQDVALRCDPISGHVSLFWYQQALGQGPEFLTYFQNEAQLDKSGLPSDRFFAERPEGSVSTLKIQRTQQEDSAVYLCATLDRGGYEQYFGPGTRLTVT.

To note about this clone: Within the sample, other DNA sequences also encode this same CDR3. This chain uses TRBV7-9 with TRBJ2-7; no reliable D call. The V end lost 1 base, the J end lost 3 bases, and 10 bases lay between the germline ends. Germline V lookup: CDR1 SEHNR, CDR2 FQNEAQ (reference sequence). CDR3 length: 14 residues. This CDR3 is CASSLVGNSYEQYF. The DNA of the CDR3 is TGTGCCAGCAGCTTAGTGGGGAACAGCTACGAGCAGTACTTC. The full variable domain, with the rest looked up from reference TRBV7-9 and TRBJ2-7, is DTGVSQNPRHKITKRGQNVTFRCDPISEHNRLYWYRQTLGQGPEFLTYFQNEAQLEKSRLLSDRFSAERPKGSFSTLEIQRTEQGDSAMYLCASSLVGNSYEQYFGPGTRLTVT.

The V and J genes are TRBV7-9 and TRBJ2-7; 12 bases map to TRBD2. The CDR3 contains 15 residues. Germline assignment: CDR1 SEHNR and CDR2 FQNEAQ (reference sequence). V was pared by 4 bases and J by 7 bases, with 8 bases of the junction left unmatched. The CDR3 loop is CASSSKTSGSFEQYF. In nucleotides, the CDR3 is TGTGCCAGCAGCTCGAAGACTAGCGGGAGTTTTGAGCAGTACTTC.